This entry is about one TCR beta chain. It has no known antigen specificity. No base quality values were provided; no much bigger clone lies one nucleotide off. TCRbeta CDR3 regions were amplified from genomic DNA by means of the immunoSEQ Assay, a bias-controlled multiplex PCR. Processing in the source paper ran as follows. Within the assay, amplification of reference gene primers was used to estimate how many nucleated cells each sample contained. To quantify the absolute abundance of each unique TCRbeta CDR3 rearrangement, sequence reads were collapsed and filtered. For each sample, productive Simpson clonality was calculated as the square root of Simpson's diversity index over productive rearrangements. TCRdb re-hosts the immuneACCESS table, in-frame sequences only. Its copies lack some clones; in the studies checked, an unresolved V gene accounts for under half of them, and the cause for the rest is not known. Clonal size and the V and J genes are those of that table, whereas D and trimming came from the DNA. In this sample the table shows 100,000 to 120,000 clones, about 85% of which occur a single time. In total, the top ten clones hold under 2% of the sample.

Each collaborating institution followed its own protocols to collect whole blood in K2EDTA tubes. For TCRbeta analysis, collaborator samples were shipped as frozen whole blood, as isolated PBMCs, or as DNA extracted from either sample type. The junction shows trimming of 5 bases on V and 9 bases on J, and the gene matches do not reach 10 bases of it. According to the germline V gene (reference sequence), CDR1 reads LGHDT and CDR2 reads YNNKEL. Its CDR3 holds 15 amino acids, cysteine through phenylalanine. CDR3 DNA only is kept here, 45 bases in frame from base 1. This entry belongs to a study of blood T cell repertoires in COVID-19 (TCRdb year 2020). Some background on the complete study: The collaborator samples originated in the United States, Italy and Spain and spanned the acute and convalescent phases of COVID-19. The prospective study material was composed of cDNA or gDNA derived from T cells, B-cell-depleted T cells, or PBMCs. The dataset comprised deeply sampled blood TCRbeta repertoires from subjects exposed to, actively infected with, or recovered from COVID-19. The repertoires were made available in a free public database intended to serve as a resource for research on the immune response to SARS-CoV-2. Samples came from the ongoing ImmuneRACE study (first 160 participants) plus 1,254 subjects from 6 global collaborators. The sample metadata nearly always contained a de-identified subject ID, COVID-19 status, age in years and sex. Where HLA class I and class II types were available, the types were taken from metadata supplied by the sample provider, not from assay-based typing. Study-wide findings and limitations: How much clinical and demographic metadata was included differed by source and by participant, and the metadata was provided uncurated.

Recombination joined TRBV3-1 (or the pseudogene TRBV3-2) with TRBJ2-1; the junction holds 10 bases that match TRBD1. The receptor was derived from a man aged 45-60 years with acute or convalescent COVID-19. The sequenced sample was peripheral blood. The sequenced DNA: TGTGCCAGCAGCTCCCGGGACAGGGGCTTGGGTGAGCAGTTCTTC. Protein translation: CASSSRDRGLGEQFF.